The T cell receptor beta chain described here comes from a study of graft-versus-host responses after intestinal transplantation. The study, taken as a whole, reports: Circulating GvH clones peaking coincided with falling HvG clones soon after transplant. Recipient bone marrow held GvH clones, some seen earlier in ileum or blood.

This CDR3 is 14 amino acids long. Germline CDR1 is MDHEN and CDR2 is SYDVKM. V lost 5 bases and J lost 4, with 14 bases in between. In regard to this clone: Its antigen is currently unknown.

Clones were sequenced by immunoSEQ multiplex PCR, and TCRdb holds only the in-frame ones, with some missing. The table has fewer than 55,000 clones, approximately 96% seen once; the top ten hold around 0.23%. The sequencing here drew on unstimulated CD8+ T cells sorted from spleen or lymph node cells, taken before transplant. This TCR was sampled from a human donor who was the organ donor for an intestinal transplant. The J gene is TRBJ1-1, the V gene TRBV28, with D possibly TRBD1 on 5 matching bases. CDR3 amino acids: CASSPTPGGTEAFF. The CDR3 region has the DNA TGTGCCAGCAGTCCTACACCCGGGGGCACTGAAGCTTTCTTT.